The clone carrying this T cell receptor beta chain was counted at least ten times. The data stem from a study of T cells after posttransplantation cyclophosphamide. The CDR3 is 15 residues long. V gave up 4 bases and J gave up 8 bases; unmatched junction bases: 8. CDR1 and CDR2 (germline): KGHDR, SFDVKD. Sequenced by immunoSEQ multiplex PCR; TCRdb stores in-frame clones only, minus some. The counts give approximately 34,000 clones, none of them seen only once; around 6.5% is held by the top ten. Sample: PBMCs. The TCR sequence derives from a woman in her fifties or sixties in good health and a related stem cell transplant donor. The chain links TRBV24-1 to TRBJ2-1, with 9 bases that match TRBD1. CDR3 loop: CATSEPGTGLDEQFF. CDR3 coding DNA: TGTGCCACCAGTGAACCCGGGACAGGGCTGGATGAGCAGTTCTTC.